Presented here are 6 T cell receptor beta chains from one specimen sequenced in a study of lymphopenia after photon versus proton radiotherapy. Here immunoSEQ multiplex PCR was the method, and the copy in TCRdb shows in-frame clones only, minus some. The data show approximately 20,000 clones, roughly 91% seen once. The sample in question was peripheral blood, obtained from a patient treated with proton-based radiotherapy. The source is a woman between 70 and 85 years old with pancreatic cancer. Some clones in this sample may be carry-over from other donors' samples.

The V and J genes are TRBV5-1 and TRBJ2-7, with D possibly TRBD1 on 5 matching bases. Germline V gene sequence: CDR1 SGHRS, CDR2 YFSETQ. This CDR3 comprises 15 residues. Trimming stripped 0 bases from V and 0 bases from J, with 10 bases between. The CDR3 sequence: CASSLVQASSYEQYF. The CDR3 DNA is TGCGCCAGCAGCTTGGTACAGGCCAGCTCCTACGAGCAGTACTTC.

The chain recombines TRBV4-3 with TRBJ2-2, with 13 positions matching TRBD2. The junction had 11 bases not matched to a gene; V was cut back by 3 bases and J by 4 bases. Germline CDR1 is LGHNA and CDR2 is YSLEER. The CDR3 is 19 amino acids. The CDR3 DNA follows: TGCGCCAGCAGCCAGGGACCCGGACTAGCGGGAGAAGGCACCGGGGAGCTGTTTTTT. This gives the protein CASSQGPGLAGEGTGELFF.

The rearrangement uses TRBV2 and TRBJ1-2; D perhaps matches TRBD1 (5 bases). Per germline, CDR1 SNHLY and CDR2 FYNNEI. The length of the CDR3 is 12 residues. Trimming left V 7 bases short and J 0 bases short, with 6 bases between. The CDR3 loop reads CASKTANYGYTF. The CDR3 nucleotides are TGTGCCAGCAAGACAGCTAACTATGGCTACACCTTC.

The rearrangement uses TRBV5-1 and TRBJ2-1, with 10 positions matching TRBD2. The CDR3 extends over 15 amino acids. Trimming cost V 2 bases and J 9 bases; bases outside gene matches: 8. Looked up from germline, CDR1 is SGHRS and CDR2 is YFSETQ. CDR3 coding DNA: TGCGCCAGCAGCTTAAACAGCGGGAGGGCCACTGAGCAGTTCTTC. Amino acids: CASSLNSGRATEQFF.

J is TRBJ2-7 and V is TRBV7-2; the match to TRBD2 covers 12 bases. Germline CDR1 is SGHTA and CDR2 is FQGNSA. The CDR3 contains 17 residues. J gave up 2 bases and V 1 base, and 6 bases lay outside the gene matches. CDR3 bases: TGTGCCAGCAGCTTAGTTCTAGCGGGAGGGAAGGCCTACGAGCAGTACTTC. This gives the protein CASSLVLAGGKAYEQYF.

The J gene is TRBJ1-1, the V gene TRBV30; D remains unclear. The CDR3 sequence is 12 residues long. Trimming removed 4 bases from V and 4 bases from J, with 10 bases in between. From germline, CDR1 is GTSNPN and CDR2 SVGIG (reference sequence). The CDR3 region has the DNA TGTGCCTGGATAAGTGAGGCCACTGAAGCTTTCTTT. Amino acid sequence: CAWISEATEAFF.